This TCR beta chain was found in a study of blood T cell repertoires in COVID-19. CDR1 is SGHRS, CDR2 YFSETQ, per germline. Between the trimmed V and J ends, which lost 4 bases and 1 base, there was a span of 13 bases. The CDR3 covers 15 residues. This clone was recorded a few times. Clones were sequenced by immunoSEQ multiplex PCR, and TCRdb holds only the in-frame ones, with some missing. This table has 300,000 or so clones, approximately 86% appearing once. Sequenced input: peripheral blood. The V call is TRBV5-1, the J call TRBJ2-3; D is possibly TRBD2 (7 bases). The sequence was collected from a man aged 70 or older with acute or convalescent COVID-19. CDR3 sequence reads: CASSLGGHGTDTQYF. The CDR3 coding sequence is TGCGCCAGCAGCCTGGGGGGGCACGGCACAGATACGCAGTATTTT.